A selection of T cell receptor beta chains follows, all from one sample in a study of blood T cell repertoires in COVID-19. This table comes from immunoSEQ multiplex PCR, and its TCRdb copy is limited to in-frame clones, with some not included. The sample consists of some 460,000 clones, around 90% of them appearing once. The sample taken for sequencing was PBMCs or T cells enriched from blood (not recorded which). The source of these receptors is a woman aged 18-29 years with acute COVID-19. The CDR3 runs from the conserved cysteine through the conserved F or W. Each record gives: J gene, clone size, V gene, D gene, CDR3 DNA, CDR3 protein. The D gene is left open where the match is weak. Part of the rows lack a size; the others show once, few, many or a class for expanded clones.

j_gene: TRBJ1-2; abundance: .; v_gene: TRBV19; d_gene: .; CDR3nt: TGTGCCAGTAAGCCGGTGAACTATGGCTACACCTTC; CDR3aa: CASKPVNYGYTF
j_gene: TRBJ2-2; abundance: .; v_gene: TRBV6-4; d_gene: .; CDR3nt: TGTGCCAGCAGTGAAAGGGGCCTAGGAGCCGGGGAGCTGTTTTTT; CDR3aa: CASSERGLGAGELFF
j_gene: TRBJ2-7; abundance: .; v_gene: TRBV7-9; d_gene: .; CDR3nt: TGTGCCAGCAGCACCCGGGACTCAGCCCACGAGCAGTACTTC; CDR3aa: CASSTRDSAHEQYF
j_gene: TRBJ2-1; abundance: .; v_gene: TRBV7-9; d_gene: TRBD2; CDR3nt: TGTGCCAGCAGCTCTGGACTAGCAGTTCCCAATGAGCAGTTCTTC; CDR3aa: CASSSGLAVPNEQFF
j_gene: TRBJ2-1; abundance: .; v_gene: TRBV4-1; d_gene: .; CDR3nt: TGCGCCAGCAGCCAAATTATCGGGGTTTACAATGAGCAGTTCTTC; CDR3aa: CASSQIIGVYNEQFF
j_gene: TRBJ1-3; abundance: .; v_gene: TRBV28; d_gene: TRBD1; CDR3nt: TGTGCCAGCAGCCAGGGACAGCTCTCTGGAAACACCATATATTTT; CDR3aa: CASSQGQLSGNTIYF
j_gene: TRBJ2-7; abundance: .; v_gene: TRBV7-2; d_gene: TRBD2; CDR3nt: TGTGCCAGCAGCCTAGCGGGAGCCTACGAGCAGTACTTC; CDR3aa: CASSLAGAYEQYF
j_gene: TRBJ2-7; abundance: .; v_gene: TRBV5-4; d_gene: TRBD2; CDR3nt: TGTGCCAGCAGCCACGGAGCGGGGGCGACCTACGAGCAGTACTTC; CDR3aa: CASSHGAGATYEQYF
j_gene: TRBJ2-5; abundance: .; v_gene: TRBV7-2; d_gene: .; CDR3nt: TGTGCCAGCAGCTTAGGCCCTAGTGAGACCCAGTACTTC; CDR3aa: CASSLGPSETQYF
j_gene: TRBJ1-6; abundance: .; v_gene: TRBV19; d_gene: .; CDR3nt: TGTGCCAGTAGTATCGGGAATTCACCCCTCCACTTT; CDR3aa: CASSIGNSPLHF
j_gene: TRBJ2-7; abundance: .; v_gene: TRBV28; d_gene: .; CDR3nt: TGTGCCAGCAGTTTCCTCCGGGAGTCCGGCGAGCAGTACTTC; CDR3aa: CASSFLRESGEQYF
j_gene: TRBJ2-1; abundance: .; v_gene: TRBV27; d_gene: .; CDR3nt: TGTGCCAGCAGCTTAGGTACTGGGCTTTACAATGAGCAGTTCTTC; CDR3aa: CASSLGTGLYNEQFF
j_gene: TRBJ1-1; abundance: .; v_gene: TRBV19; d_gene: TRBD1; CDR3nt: TGTGCCAGTAGTGAGGGACAGGGCACTGAAGCTTTCTTT; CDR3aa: CASSEGQGTEAFF
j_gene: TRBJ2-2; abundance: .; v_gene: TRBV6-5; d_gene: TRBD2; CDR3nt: TGTGCCAGCAGTTACATGTTGGGGGAGGGCGGGGAGCTGTTTTTT; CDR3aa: CASSYMLGEGGELFF
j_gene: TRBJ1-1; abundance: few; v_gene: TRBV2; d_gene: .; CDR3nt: TGTGCCAGCAGTGCTCGTCGGAACACTGAAGCTTTCTTT; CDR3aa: CASSARRNTEAFF
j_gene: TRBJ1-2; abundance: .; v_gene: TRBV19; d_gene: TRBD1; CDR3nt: TGTGCCAGTAGTGCCAGTCTGGACAGGGGGCAGGGCTACACCTTC; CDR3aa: CASSASLDRGQGYTF
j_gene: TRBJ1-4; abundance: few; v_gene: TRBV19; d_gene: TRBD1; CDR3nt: TGTGCCAGTAGTTTCCCGACAGGGCTTAATGAAAAACTGTTTTTT; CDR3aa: CASSFPTGLNEKLFF
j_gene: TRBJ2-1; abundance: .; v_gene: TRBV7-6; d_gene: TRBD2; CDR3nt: TGTGCCAGCAGCTTGACTAGCCGGCATGAGCAGTTCTTC; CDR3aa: CASSLTSRHEQFF
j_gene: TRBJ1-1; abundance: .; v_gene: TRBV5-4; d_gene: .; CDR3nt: TGTGCCAGCAGCTTGCGGCAGGGTTTGCCTGAAGCTTTCTTT; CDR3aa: CASSLRQGLPEAFF
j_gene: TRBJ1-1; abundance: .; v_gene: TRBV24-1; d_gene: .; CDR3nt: TGTGCCACCAGTGATCGGACGAGGGACACTGAAGCTTTCTTT; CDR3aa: CATSDRTRDTEAFF
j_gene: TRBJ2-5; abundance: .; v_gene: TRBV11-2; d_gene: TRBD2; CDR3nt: TGTGCCACCCATAGCGGGAGAGAGGCCGAGACCCAGTACTTC; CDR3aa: CATHSGREAETQYF
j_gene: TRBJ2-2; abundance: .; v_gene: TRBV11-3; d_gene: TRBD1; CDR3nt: TGTGCCAGCAGCTCAGGACAGGGAAACACCGGGGAGCTGTTTTTT; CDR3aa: CASSSGQGNTGELFF
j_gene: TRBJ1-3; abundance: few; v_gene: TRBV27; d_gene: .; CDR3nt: TGTGCCAGCAGTTCCACAGGCTCAGCTGGAAACACCATATATTTT; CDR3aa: CASSSTGSAGNTIYF
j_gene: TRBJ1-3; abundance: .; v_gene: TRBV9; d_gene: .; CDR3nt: TGTGCCAGCAGCGTAGAAGAGGCACGAAACACCATATATTTT; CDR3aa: CASSVEEARNTIYF
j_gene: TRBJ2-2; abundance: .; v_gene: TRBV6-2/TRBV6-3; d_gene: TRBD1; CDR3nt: TGTGCCAGCAGCCTACGGGACAGGGTCACCGGGGAGCTGTTTTTT; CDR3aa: CASSLRDRVTGELFF
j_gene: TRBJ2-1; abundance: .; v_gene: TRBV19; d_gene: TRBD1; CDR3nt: TGTGCCAGTAGTAAACCCCAGGGGGCAGGGAATGAGCAGTTCTTC; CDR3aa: CASSKPQGAGNEQFF
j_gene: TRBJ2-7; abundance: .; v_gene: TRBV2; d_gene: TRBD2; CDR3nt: TGTGCCAGCAGTGAAAACCAGCGGGGCTACGAGCAGTACTTC; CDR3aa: CASSENQRGYEQYF
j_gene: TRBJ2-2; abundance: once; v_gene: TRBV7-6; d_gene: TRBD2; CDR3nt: TGTGCCAGCAGCTTAACTGTGGCGGGAGTGAACACCGGGGAGCTGTTTTTT; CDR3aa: CASSLTVAGVNTGELFF
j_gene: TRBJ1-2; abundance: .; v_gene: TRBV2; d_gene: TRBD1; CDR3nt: TGTGCCAGCAGTGATGGGGACAGGGGGCTAGGTGGCTACACCTTC; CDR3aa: CASSDGDRGLGGYTF
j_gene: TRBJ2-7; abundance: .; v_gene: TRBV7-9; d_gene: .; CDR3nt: TGTGCCAGCAGCTTAACCGGAGACTCCTACGAGCAGTACTTC; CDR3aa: CASSLTGDSYEQYF
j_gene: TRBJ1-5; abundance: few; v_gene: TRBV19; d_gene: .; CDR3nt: TGTGCCAGTAGCGGACAGCCCAATCAGCCCCAGCATTTT; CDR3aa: CASSGQPNQPQHF
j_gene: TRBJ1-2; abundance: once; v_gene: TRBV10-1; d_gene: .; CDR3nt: TGCGCCAGCAGTGAGGGCAACCAGGGAGGCTACACCTTC; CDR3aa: CASSEGNQGGYTF
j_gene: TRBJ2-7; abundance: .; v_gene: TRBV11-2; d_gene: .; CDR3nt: TGTGCCAGCAGCTTTGGTCCGGGGATCTACGAGCAGTACTTC; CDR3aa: CASSFGPGIYEQYF
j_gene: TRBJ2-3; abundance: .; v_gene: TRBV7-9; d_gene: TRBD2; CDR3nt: TGTGCCAGCAGCTTTATTCCTCGAGGCGGGAGCCCAGATACGCAGTATTTT; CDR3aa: CASSFIPRGGSPDTQYF
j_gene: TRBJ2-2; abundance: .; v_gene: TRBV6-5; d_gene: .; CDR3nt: TGTGCCAGCAGTTACCCCAGGAACACCGGGGAGCTGTTTTTT; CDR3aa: CASSYPRNTGELFF
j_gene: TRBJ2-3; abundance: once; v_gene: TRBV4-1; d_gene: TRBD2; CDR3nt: TGCGCCAGCAGCCTTGGACTAGCGCCAGATACGCAGTATTTT; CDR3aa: CASSLGLAPDTQYF
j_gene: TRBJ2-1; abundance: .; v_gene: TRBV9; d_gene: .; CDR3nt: TGTGCCAGCAGCGTAGAGGTCTGGGCCAACAATGAGCAGTTCTTC; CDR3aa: CASSVEVWANNEQFF
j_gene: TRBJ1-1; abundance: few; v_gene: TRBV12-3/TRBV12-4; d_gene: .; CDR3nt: TGTGCCAGCAGTCCCGGACAGCCGGCTTTCTTT; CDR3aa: CASSPGQPAFF
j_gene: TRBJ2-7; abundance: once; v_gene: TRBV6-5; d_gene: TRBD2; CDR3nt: TGTGCCAGCAGTCCCTATGGACTAGCGGGATATCTGTACTTC; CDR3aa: CASSPYGLAGYLYF